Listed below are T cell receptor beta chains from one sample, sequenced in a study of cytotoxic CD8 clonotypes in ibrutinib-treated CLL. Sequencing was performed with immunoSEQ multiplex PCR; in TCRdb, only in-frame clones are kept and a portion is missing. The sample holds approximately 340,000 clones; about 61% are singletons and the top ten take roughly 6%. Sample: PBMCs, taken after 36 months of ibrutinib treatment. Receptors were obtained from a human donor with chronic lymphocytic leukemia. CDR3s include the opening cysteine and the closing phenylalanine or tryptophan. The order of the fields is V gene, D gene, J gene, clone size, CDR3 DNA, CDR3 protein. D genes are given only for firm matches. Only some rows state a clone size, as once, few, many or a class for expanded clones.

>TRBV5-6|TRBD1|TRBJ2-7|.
TGTGCCAGCAGCTTGAAACAGGGGGTCTCCTACGAGCAGTACTTC
CASSLKQGVSYEQYF
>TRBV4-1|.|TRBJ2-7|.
TGCGCCAGCAGCCAAGTACGGTGGGGCATGGCCTACGAGCAGTACTTC
CASSQVRWGMAYEQYF
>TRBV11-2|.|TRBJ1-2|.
TGTGCCAGCAGCTTATTCGGGCTCTATGGCTACACCTTC
CASSLFGLYGYTF
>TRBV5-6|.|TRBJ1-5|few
TGTGCCAGCAGCTTGTCCCTGGGACAGCCCCAGCATTTT
CASSLSLGQPQHF
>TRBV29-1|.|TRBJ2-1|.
TGCAGCGTTGACGGAATCTCCTACAATGAGCAGTTCTTC
CSVDGISYNEQFF
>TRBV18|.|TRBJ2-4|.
TGTGCCAGCTCACTAACGGGATTAGCCAAAAACATTCAGTACTTC
CASSLTGLAKNIQYF
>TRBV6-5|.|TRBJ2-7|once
TGTGCCAGCAGCGTCGTGGTCGGGTATTCCTACGAGCAGTACTTC
CASSVVVGYSYEQYF
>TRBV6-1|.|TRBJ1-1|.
TGTGCCAGCAGTGTCCGACGGACGAACACTGAAGCTTTCTTT
CASSVRRTNTEAFF
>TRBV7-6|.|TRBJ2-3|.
TGTGCCAGCAGCTTATTGCAAGGCTATAGCACAGATACGCAGTATTTT
CASSLLQGYSTDTQYF
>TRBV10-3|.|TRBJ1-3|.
TGTGCCATCACCGGGGGCTCTGGAAACACCATATATTTT
CAITGGSGNTIYF
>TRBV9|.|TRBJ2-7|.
TGTGCCAGCAGCGTCCGAGGGGTTGGGGACGAGCAGTACTTC
CASSVRGVGDEQYF
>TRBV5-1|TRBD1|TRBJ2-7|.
TGCGCCAGCAGCCCAACGACAGGGCTGTTGAACGAGCAGTACTTC
CASSPTTGLLNEQYF
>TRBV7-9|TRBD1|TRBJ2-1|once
TGTGCCAGCAGCCCCACAGGGACAGCCCCATCGGATGAGCAGTTCTTC
CASSPTGTAPSDEQFF
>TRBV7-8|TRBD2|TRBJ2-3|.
TGTGCCAGCAGCTTAGGACTAGCGGGAGGAAAGGGCACAGATACGCAGTATTTT
CASSLGLAGGKGTDTQYF
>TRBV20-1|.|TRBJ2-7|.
TGCAGTGCTAGGAAGGGGCTCGAGCAGTACTTC
CSARKGLEQYF
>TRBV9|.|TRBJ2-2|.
TGTGCCAGCAGCCCGTATACGGGGGACGGGGAGCTGTTTTTT
CASSPYTGDGELFF
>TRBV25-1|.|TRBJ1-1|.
TGTGCCAGCAGTGAATATTGGGGGACTGAAGCTTTCTTT
CASSEYWGTEAFF
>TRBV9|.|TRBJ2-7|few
TGTGCCAGCAGCTTTCGCCCCTACGAGCAGTACTTC
CASSFRPYEQYF
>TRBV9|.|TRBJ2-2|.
TGTGCCAGCAGCGTGGGGTCCAGGGTTCAAGCCGGGGAGCTGTTTTTT
CASSVGSRVQAGELFF
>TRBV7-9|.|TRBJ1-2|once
TGTGCCAGCACCGAGAGGACTGCACCGGGCTACACCTTC
CASTERTAPGYTF
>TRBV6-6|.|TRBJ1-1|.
TGTGCCAGCAGTTCGGCCGACACTGAAGCTTTCTTT
CASSSADTEAFF
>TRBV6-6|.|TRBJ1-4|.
TGTGCCAGCAGTTACTCGACCGCGGATGAAAAACTGTTTTTT
CASSYSTADEKLFF
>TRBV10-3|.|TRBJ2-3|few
TGTGCCATCAGGGACCCCTCTAGCACAGATACGCAGTATTTT
CAIRDPSSTDTQYF
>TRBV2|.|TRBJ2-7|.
TGTGCCGGCCAAGCGGACAGCTACGAGCAGTACTTC
CAGQADSYEQYF
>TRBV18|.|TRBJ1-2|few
TGTGCCAGCTCATTTGCATCAAGCTATGGCTACACCTTC
CASSFASSYGYTF
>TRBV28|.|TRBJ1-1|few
TGTGCCAGCAGACCAGTCCTCCTCCGGGACACTGACACTGAAGCTTTCTTT
CASRPVLLRDTDTEAFF
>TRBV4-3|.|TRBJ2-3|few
TGCGCCAGCAGCCAAGATAGGGCTCTAGCGTACACAGATACGCAGTATTTT
CASSQDRALAYTDTQYF
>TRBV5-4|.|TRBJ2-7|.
TGTGCCAGCAGCTTGGGGGGTGGATCAAGGACCTACGAGCAGTACTTC
CASSLGGGSRTYEQYF
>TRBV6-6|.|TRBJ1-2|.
TGTGCCAGCAGTTACTCCCCGGGAGGGCGTCTTAATGGCTACACCTTC
CASSYSPGGRLNGYTF
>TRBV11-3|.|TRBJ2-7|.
TGTGCCAGCAGCCCCGCAGGCTCGTACGAGCAGTACTTC
CASSPAGSYEQYF
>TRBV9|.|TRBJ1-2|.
TGTGCCAGCAGCGTAGGGAGTCACTCTGGAGATGGCTACACCTTC
CASSVGSHSGDGYTF
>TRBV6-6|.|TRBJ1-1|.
TGTGCCAGCAGTTACGGTAGGAACACTGAAGCTTTCTTT
CASSYGRNTEAFF
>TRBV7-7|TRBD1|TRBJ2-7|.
TGTGCCAGCAGCTTAGGAGGGGGCGGGTACGAGCAGTACTTC
CASSLGGGGYEQYF
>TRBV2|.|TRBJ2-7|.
TGTGCCAGCAGTGGAGAAACAGGCCTCTACGAGCAGTACTTC
CASSGETGLYEQYF
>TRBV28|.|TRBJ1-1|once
TGTGCAATCCTGGGGGGACTGATGAACACTGAAGCTTTCTTT
CAILGGLMNTEAFF
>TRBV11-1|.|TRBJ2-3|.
TGTGCCAGCAGCCCCCGATGGGCCATCACAGATACGCAGTATTTT
CASSPRWAITDTQYF
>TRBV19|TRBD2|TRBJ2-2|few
TGTGCCAGTAGTCTAAGGACTAGCGGGTCTAACGGGGAGCTGTTTTTT
CASSLRTSGSNGELFF
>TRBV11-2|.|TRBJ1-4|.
TGTGCCAGCAGCCTGCAGGATTGGCACGAAAAACTGTTTTTT
CASSLQDWHEKLFF
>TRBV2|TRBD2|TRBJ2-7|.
TGTGCCAGTGTACTAGCGGGAGTTTATGAGCAGTACTTC
CASVLAGVYEQYF
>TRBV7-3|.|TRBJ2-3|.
TGTGCCAGCAGCTCTCTGGGGGGAGCTACAGATACGCAGTATTTT
CASSSLGGATDTQYF
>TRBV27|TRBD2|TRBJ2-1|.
TGTGCCAGCAGTTTGGGGACTACACCCAATGAGCAGTTCTTC
CASSLGTTPNEQFF
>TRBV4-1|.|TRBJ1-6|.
TGCGCCAGCAGCCAAGGGCGAGCACGGGGGCAGTCCTATAATTCACCCCTCCACTTT
CASSQGRARGQSYNSPLHF
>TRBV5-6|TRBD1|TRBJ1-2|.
TGTGCCAGCAGCTCCGCCGGGACAGGGGGCCTCTATGGCTACACCTTC
CASSSAGTGGLYGYTF
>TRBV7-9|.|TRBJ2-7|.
TGTGCCAGCAGCCCCCACGGCCGCTACGAGCAGTACTTC
CASSPHGRYEQYF
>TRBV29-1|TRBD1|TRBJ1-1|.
TGCAGCGCCGCAGGACAGGGAAGAAGGACTGAAGCTTTCTTT
CSAAGQGRRTEAFF
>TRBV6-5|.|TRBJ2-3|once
TGTGCCAGCAGTCTTGGTCGCACAGATACGCAGTATTTT
CASSLGRTDTQYF
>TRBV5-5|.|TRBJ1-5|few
TGTGCCAGCAGCCCTGGTGGCACATTGGATCAGCCCCAGCATTTT
CASSPGGTLDQPQHF
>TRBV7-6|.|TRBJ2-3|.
TGTGCCAGCAGCCTTAGCGGATGGGTTGATACGCAGTATTTT
CASSLSGWVDTQYF
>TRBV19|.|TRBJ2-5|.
TGTGCCAGTAGTATAGATTCTGAAGGGGACGAGACCCAGTACTTC
CASSIDSEGDETQYF
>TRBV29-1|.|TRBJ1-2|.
TGCAGCGTTGCAGGGAACTATGGCTACACCTTC
CSVAGNYGYTF
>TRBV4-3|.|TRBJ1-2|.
TGCGCCAGCAGCCAAGACAGGCGTGTACACTATGGCTACACCTTC
CASSQDRRVHYGYTF
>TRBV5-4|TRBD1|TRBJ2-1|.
TGTGCCAGCACCGACAGGGGTTACCAAAAATTTCGTGAGCAGTTCTTC
CASTDRGYQKFREQFF
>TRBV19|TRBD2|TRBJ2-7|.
TGTGCCAGTACCGGGACTAGCGGGGGGTCCTACGAGCAGTACTTC
CASTGTSGGSYEQYF
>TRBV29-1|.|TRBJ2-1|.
TGCAGCGACACAAAGGGGGTCGATGAGCAGTTCTTC
CSDTKGVDEQFF
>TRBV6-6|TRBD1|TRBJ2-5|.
TGTGCCAGTAGAGTGACAGGGAAGGAGACCCAGTACTTC
CASRVTGKETQYF
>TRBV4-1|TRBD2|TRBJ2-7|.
TGCGCCAGCAGCCTTACCGGGACTAGCGCCTACGAGCAGTACTTC
CASSLTGTSAYEQYF
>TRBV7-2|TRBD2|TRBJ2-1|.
TGTGCCAGCAGCTTAGGGGTAGCGGGATTAACCTACAATGAGCAGTTCTTC
CASSLGVAGLTYNEQFF
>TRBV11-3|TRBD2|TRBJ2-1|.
TGTGCCAGCAGCTTAGCGCTAGCGGGGGGGGTGAATGAGCAGTTCTTC
CASSLALAGGVNEQFF
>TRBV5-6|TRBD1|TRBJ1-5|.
TGTGCCAGCAGCAGAACAGGGGTCTTATGGCAGCCCCAGCATTTT
CASSRTGVLWQPQHF